This entry features one TCR beta chain sequence. The data belong to a study of control samples from healthy donors and cancer patients. The CDR3 has 15 residues. CDR1 is MNHNS, CDR2 SASEGT, per germline. Germline trimming cut 1 base from V and 10 bases from J; bases unmatched to any gene: 6. Repertoires were generated with immunoSEQ multiplex PCR, while TCRdb's copy carries only in-frame clones and drops some. The repertoire holds about 120,000 clones, with around 92% as singletons. The chain employs TRBV6-1 and TRBJ1-6, with TRBD1 matching over 8 bases. This clonotype originated in a man aged 45-65 years in good health. Source material: blood. CDR3 protein: CASSEGSGGRSPLHF. The CDR3 nucleotides read TGTGCCAGCAGTGAAGGATCAGGGGGCAGATCACCCCTCCACTTT.